What follows are 13 T cell receptor beta chains derived from one specimen sequenced in a study of OX40 agonist ivuxolimab in advanced cancers. Method: immunoSEQ multiplex PCR; TCRdb's copy keeps in-frame clones and lacks some. The profile covers some 100,000 clones, with roughly 80% appearing a single time and about 5.5% taken by the ten largest. This material consisted of CD4+ or CD8+ T cells sorted from blood, taken in a trial of the OX40 agonist ivuxolimab. These receptors originate from an adult with an advanced solid tumor such as melanoma, head and neck, liver or kidney cancer.

The DNA for the CDR3 is TGTGCCAGCAGTGAAGGGTGGACTGAAGCTTTCTTT. Translated: CASSEGWTEAFF. This chain connects TRBV6-1 to TRBJ1-1; D call uncertain. This CDR3 spans 12 amino acids. V lost 1 base and J lost 5, with 5 bases in between. Per the germline V gene, CDR1 is MNHNS and CDR2 is SASEGT.

This CDR3 is CASSLAERGGSGANVLTF. The CDR3 region has the DNA TGTGCCAGCAGCTTGGCGGAGCGGGGGGGCTCTGGGGCCAACGTCCTGACTTTC. V and J are TRBV5-6 and TRBJ2-6, with 10 bases fitting TRBD2. The length of the CDR3 is 18 residues. The junction had 3 bases not matched to a gene; V was cut back by 0 bases and J by 0 bases. Looked up from germline, CDR1 is SGHDT and CDR2 is YYEEEE.

The chain links TRBV7-6 to TRBJ1-4; 8 nucleotides agree with TRBD1. The germline CDR1 and CDR2 sequences are SGHVS and FNYEAQ. V lost 3 bases to trimming and J lost 4 bases; unmatched junction nucleotides: 7. The CDR3 loop spans 16 amino acids. This CDR3 is CASSFGQGRINEKLFF. CDR3 nucleotide sequence: TGTGCCAGCAGCTTTGGACAGGGACGTATTAATGAAAAACTGTTTTTT.

This clone was seen once. This chain joins TRBV28 and TRBJ1-2; no firm D call. This CDR3 contains 11 residues. The germline CDR1 and CDR2 sequences are MDHEN and SYDVKM. V was cut by 5 bases and J by 2 bases, with 3 bases left in between. The CDR3 nucleotides are TGTGCCAGCAGTCTCAACTATGGCTACACCTTC. Translating gives CASSLNYGYTF.

This chain's CDR3 is CASSLAGSRANEQYF. CDR3 coding DNA: TGTGCCAGCAGCTTAGCAGGAAGTAGAGCAAACGAGCAGTACTTC. This chain joins TRBV7-8 and TRBJ2-7; D is undetermined. Germline values: CDR1 SGHVS, CDR2 FQNEAQ. The CDR3 is 15 residues long. Trimming shortened V by 0 bases and J by 5 bases, and 14 bases separated the two germline ends.

This clone came up once. The V gene is TRBV9, the J gene TRBJ2-7; the match to TRBD2 covers 9 bases. Unmatched junction bases numbered 9, after V lost 0 bases and J lost 2 bases. CDR3 length: 17 amino acids. CDR1 is SGDLS, CDR2 YYNGEE, per germline. This chain's CDR3 is CASSVGGGSGGPYEQYF. DNA of the CDR3: TGTGCCAGCAGCGTAGGTGGAGGTAGCGGGGGCCCCTACGAGCAGTACTTC.

The rearrangement uses TRBV7-9 and TRBJ2-3, with 13 bases matching TRBD2. CDR1 is SEHNR, CDR2 FQNEAQ, per germline (reference sequence). V was pared by 5 bases and J by 3 bases, with 8 bases of the junction left unmatched. There are 17 residues in the CDR3. The CDR3 DNA is TGTGCCAGCAGCCTGAGTCTGGGACTAGCGGGGACAGATACGCAGTATTTT. Its protein is CASSLSLGLAGTDTQYF. Drawing the rest from reference TRBV7-9 and TRBJ2-3, the complete variable domain is DTGVSQNPRHKITKRGQNVTFRCDPISEHNRLYWYRQTLGQGPEFLTYFQNEAQLEKSRLLSDRFSAERPKGSFSTLEIQRTEQGDSAMYLCASSLSLGLAGTDTQYFGPGTRLTVL.

This clone was seen a handful of times. This sequence joins TRBV30 and TRBJ1-1; tentatively, D is TRBD1 (5 bases). V lost 1 base and J 4 bases, leaving 10 bases between the germline ends. Germline V gene lookup returns CDR1 GTSNPN and CDR2 SVGIG (reference sequence). The CDR3 covers 13 residues. The CDR3 is CAWSASRVTEAFF. The DNA of the CDR3 is TGTGCCTGGAGTGCCAGCAGGGTCACTGAAGCTTTCTTT.

J is TRBJ1-1 and V is TRBV10-3; TRBD1 agrees at 8 bases. Trimming at V came to 10 bases and at J to 7 bases, leaving 17 bases not matched to a gene. The germline V gene has CDR1 ENHRY and CDR2 SYGVKD. This CDR3 is 15 amino acids long. The CDR3 is CATISAGGETGEAFF. CDR3 in DNA: TGTGCCACCATCTCAGCAGGGGGCGAAACCGGTGAAGCTTTCTTT.

This clone is a singleton in its sample. The chain links TRBV7-9 to TRBJ2-3; D not resolved. The germline gives CDR1 SEHNR, CDR2 FQNEAQ (reference sequence). This CDR3 is 15 amino acids long. The V gene lost 0 bases and the J gene lost 8 bases, with 15 bases spanning the gap. CDR3 bases: TGTGCCAGCAGCTTAGCAGTAGGAGCAGGCGGTACGCAGTATTTT. Translated: CASSLAVGAGGTQYF.

V usage is TRBV7-7 and J usage is TRBJ2-1, with D perhaps matching TRBD2 (5 bases). The CDR3 runs 13 residues. The V end was cut by 5 bases, the J end by 7 bases, with 12 bases between. CDR1 and CDR2 (germline): SSHAT, FNYEAQ (reference sequence). This CDR3 is CASSVGEFNEQFF. DNA for the CDR3: TGTGCCAGCAGCGTGGGAGAATTTAATGAGCAGTTCTTC.

V gene TRBV5-6 combines with J gene TRBJ2-2; no clear D. The CDR3 loop spans 15 amino acids. Deletions cut 4 bases from V and 1 base from J, with 11 bases between. The germline V gene has CDR1 SGHDT and CDR2 YYEEEE. CDR3 bases: TGTGCCAGCAGCCCGGACGGTTTGAACACCGGGGAGCTGTTTTTT. This translates into CASSPDGLNTGELFF.

In this sample, this clone turned up many times. The chain is built from TRBV5-1 and TRBJ1-2; no reliable D call. V lost 6 bases to trimming and J lost 0 bases, with 15 bases between them. The CDR3 consists of 15 residues. The germline V gene encodes CDR1 SGHRS and CDR2 YFSETQ. The CDR3 DNA reads TGCGCCAGCAAACTAGGCTCTAAAGCTAACTATGGCTACACCTTC. Translating gives CASKLGSKANYGYTF.